Listed below are T cell receptor beta chains from one sample, sequenced in a study of blood T cell repertoires in COVID-19. Using immunoSEQ multiplex PCR, the repertoire was profiled, and TCRdb retains in-frame clones only, with some absent. The repertoire includes under 40,000 clones, roughly 93% of them detected once, and 0.92% sits in the top ten. The sequencing input was peripheral blood. These receptors were taken from a male donor with active COVID-19. Each CDR3 is given with its conserved first and last residue. Each record gives: V gene, J gene, CDR3 protein.

v_gene: TRBV29-1
j_gene: TRBJ2-7
CDR3aa: CSVGDSRYEQYF

v_gene: TRBV5-6
j_gene: TRBJ1-1
CDR3aa: CASSLGGGQGNTEAFF

v_gene: TRBV5-1
j_gene: TRBJ1-1
CDR3aa: CASSSGQLNTEAFF

v_gene: TRBV19
j_gene: TRBJ2-7
CDR3aa: CASSIDLGQGDPTYEQYF

v_gene: TRBV11-3
j_gene: TRBJ2-7
CDR3aa: CASSLGGPAAGEQYF

v_gene: TRBV4-2
j_gene: TRBJ1-1
CDR3aa: CASSSRRGSNTEAFF

v_gene: TRBV9
j_gene: TRBJ2-3
CDR3aa: CASSGGQGFDTQYF

v_gene: TRBV15
j_gene: TRBJ2-7
CDR3aa: CATSREGGSYEQYF

v_gene: TRBV3-1/TRBV3-2
j_gene: TRBJ2-7
CDR3aa: CASSPTTGSSYEQYF

v_gene: TRBV6-2/TRBV6-3
j_gene: TRBJ2-3
CDR3aa: CASTPGGAFGTQYF

v_gene: TRBV6-2/TRBV6-3
j_gene: TRBJ2-1
CDR3aa: CASSRPDRDYYALQFF

v_gene: TRBV27
j_gene: TRBJ1-2
CDR3aa: CASSFSSNYGYTF

v_gene: TRBV5-1
j_gene: TRBJ1-2
CDR3aa: CASSGVTGKEIGYTF

v_gene: TRBV5-1
j_gene: TRBJ2-6
CDR3aa: CASSLGVRGANVLTF

v_gene: TRBV19
j_gene: TRBJ1-5
CDR3aa: CASRYGFFYSNQPQHF

v_gene: TRBV5-1
j_gene: TRBJ2-7
CDR3aa: CASSGTGDLYSYEQYF

v_gene: TRBV19
j_gene: TRBJ1-2
CDR3aa: CASSAGPNHGYTF